Listed here are 21 T cell receptor beta chains from one sample, sequenced in a study of OX40 agonist ivuxolimab in advanced cancers. Libraries were prepared by immunoSEQ multiplex PCR; TCRdb keeps only in-frame clonotypes and omits some of them. The data show approximately 74,000 clones, around nine tenths seen once. Specimen: CD4+ or CD8+ T cells sorted from blood, collected in a trial of the OX40 agonist ivuxolimab. These TCRs come from an adult with an advanced solid tumor such as melanoma, head and neck, liver or kidney cancer.

The chain couples TRBV6-6 to TRBJ2-7; TRBD1 agrees at 9 bases. Germline V gene sequence: CDR1 MNHNY, CDR2 SVGAGI (reference sequence). The junction had 7 bases not matched to a gene; V was cut back by 6 bases and J by 4 bases. This CDR3 region has 14 residues. For the CDR3, the DNA is TGTGCCAGCAGCTCCGGGACAGGGATATACGAGCAGTACTTC. It yields the protein CASSSGTGIYEQYF.

The chain has TRBV13 and TRBJ2-2; no clear D gene. With 5 bases removed from V and 4 bases from J, the gap between germline ends came to 8 bases. Germline loops: CDR1 PRHDT, CDR2 FYEKMQ (reference sequence). The CDR3 is made up of 13 amino acids. CDR3 DNA sequence: TGTGCCAGCAGCGCCTGGGGCACCGGGGAGCTGTTTTTT. Protein: CASSAWGTGELFF.

This clone was counted only a few times. The chain uses TRBV27 and TRBJ1-1; D is perhaps TRBD1 (5 bases). Germline V lookup: CDR1 MNHEY, CDR2 SMNVEV (reference sequence). The CDR3 spans 15 residues. V dropped 6 bases and J dropped 1 base, with 15 bases sitting between them. As DNA, the CDR3 is TGTGCCAGCAGGATGTTTGGGACGGAGAACACTGAAGCTTTCTTT. Amino acid sequence: CASRMFGTENTEAFF.

The genes are TRBV13 and TRBJ1-3; unclear D gene. With 1 base removed from V and 0 bases from J, the gap between germline ends came to 7 bases. The CDR3 extends over 15 amino acids. Germline V gene data show CDR1 as PRHDT and CDR2 as FYEKMQ (reference sequence). The CDR3 loop reads CASSLEASSGNTIYF. CDR3 coding DNA: TGTGCCAGCAGCTTAGAAGCAAGCTCTGGAAACACCATATATTTT.

The chain couples TRBV10-1 to TRBJ2-7; 12 positions agree with TRBD2. Germline-derived CDR1 and CDR2 are WNHNN and SYGVQD (reference sequence). The CDR3 has 14 amino acids. J gave up 5 bases and V 5 bases, and 4 bases lay outside the gene matches. Here the CDR3 DNA reads TGCGCCAGCAGTCGGAGACTAGCGGGAGACGAGCAGTACTTC. Protein: CASSRRLAGDEQYF.

The rearrangement uses TRBV10-2 and TRBJ2-5; D remains unclear. The germline gives CDR1 WSHSY, CDR2 SAAADI. Trimming left V 3 bases short and J 2 bases short, with 10 bases between. The CDR3 is made up of 14 amino acids. The CDR3: CASSDKETQETQYF. The CDR3, as DNA: TGCGCCAGCAGTGATAAGGAAACGCAAGAGACCCAGTACTTC.

This chain uses TRBV18 with TRBJ2-3, with unresolved D. CDR1 KGHSH and CDR2 LQKENI come from the germline V gene. V was pared by 2 bases and J by 0 bases, with 9 bases between. CDR3 length equals 15 residues. Here the CDR3 reads CASSPTLTSTDTQYF. Written as DNA, the CDR3 is TGTGCCAGCTCACCAACATTAACTAGCACAGATACGCAGTATTTT.

The chain is built from TRBV2 and TRBJ1-1; D ambiguous. Germline CDR1 reads SNHLY; CDR2 reads FYNNEI. This CDR3 spans 12 amino acids. Trimming cost V 4 bases and J 11 bases, with 14 bases left between them. The CDR3 nucleotides read TGTGCCAGCAGTGTAAGCAGGCTTGATGCTTTCTTT. Its protein product is CASSVSRLDAFF.

The genes are TRBV11-2 and TRBJ2-3, with a weak D call TRBD1 (6 bases). Germline CDR1 and CDR2: SGHAT and FQNNGV. The V end lost 5 bases, the J end lost 0 bases, and 12 bases lay between the germline ends. The CDR3 is 15 residues long. The CDR3: CASSLGQPSTDTQYF. The CDR3 nucleotides are TGTGCCAGCAGCCTCGGACAGCCTAGCACAGATACGCAGTATTTT.

This chain links TRBV19 with TRBJ2-6; no reliable D call. CDR1 and CDR2 (germline): LNHDA, SQIVND (reference sequence). V shed 4 bases and J shed 0 bases, with 10 bases lying between them. This CDR3 has 16 residues. The DNA of the CDR3 is TGTGCCAGTAGTAAAGGCCACATCTCTGGGGCCAACGTCCTGACTTTC. It specifies CASSKGHISGANVLTF. Combining the CDR3 with reference TRBV19 and TRBJ2-6 gives the whole variable domain DGGITQSPKYLFRKEGQNVTLSCEQNLNHDAMYWYRQDPGQGLRLIYYSQIVNDFQKGDIAEGYSVSREKKESFPLTVTSAQKNPTAFYLCASSKGHISGANVLTFGAGSRLTVL.

The chain employs TRBV6-6 and TRBJ2-3, with D maybe TRBD2 (6 bases). Germline V CDR1 and CDR2: MNHNY, SVGAGI (reference sequence). V lost 5 bases and J 14 bases, leaving 17 bases between the germline ends. The CDR3 sequence is 12 residues long. The CDR3 nucleotides are TGTGCCAGCAGTGCCCATCTAGCGTTCGGGTATTTT. As protein: CASSAHLAFGYF.

The chain couples TRBV14 to TRBJ2-3; D uncertain. The CDR3 consists of 13 residues. With 3 bases removed from V and 5 bases from J, the gap between germline ends came to 9 bases. The germline V gene has CDR1 SGHDN and CDR2 FVKESK. CDR3 loop: CASSQQHGDTQYF. The DNA of the CDR3 is TGTGCCAGCAGCCAGCAGCACGGAGATACGCAGTATTTT.

The V gene is TRBV28, the J gene TRBJ2-7; D is undetermined. Germline CDR1 reads MDHEN; CDR2 reads SYDVKM. The CDR3 covers 14 residues. With 3 bases removed from V and 1 base from J, the gap between germline ends came to 10 bases. As DNA, the CDR3 is TGTGCCAGCAGTTTGGTGGTAGATTCCTACGAGCAGTACTTC. Translated: CASSLVVDSYEQYF.

V and J are TRBV10-3 and TRBJ1-1; D is ambiguous. Germline lookup yields CDR1 ENHRY and CDR2 SYGVKD. This CDR3 is built from 13 residues. Deletions cut 7 bases from V and 1 base from J, with 10 bases between. The CDR3 spells CAITGSPNTEAFF. The CDR3 region has the DNA TGTGCCATCACGGGGTCACCGAACACTGAAGCTTTCTTT.

The genes are TRBV14 and TRBJ1-3; 9 bases are shared with TRBD1. V shed 5 bases, J shed 1 base, and the junction held 6 bases outside the gene matches. The CDR3 loop spans 16 amino acids. CDR1 is SGHDN and CDR2 is FVKESK in the germline V gene. For the CDR3, the DNA is TGTGCCAGCAGCACTATACAGGGGGCGTCTGGAAACACCATATATTTT. It codes for CASSTIQGASGNTIYF.

The chain is built from TRBV27 and TRBJ1-4; 7 nucleotides line up with TRBD1. The CDR3 is 15 amino acids. V was pared by 3 bases and J by 7 bases, with 8 bases of the junction left unmatched. Germline V gene lookup returns CDR1 MNHEY and CDR2 SMNVEV (reference sequence). CDR3 DNA: TGTGCCAGCAGTTTCCTCCGGGACAGAAGTGAAAAACTGTTTTTT. Translated: CASSFLRDRSEKLFF.

The rearrangement joins TRBV19 to TRBJ2-7; a weak D match, TRBD2 (6 bases). Germline CDR1 and CDR2: LNHDA and SQIVND (reference sequence). The CDR3 is made up of 15 amino acids. The V gene lost 3 bases and the J gene lost 1 base, with 13 bases spanning the gap. CDR3 sequence reads: CASSIGGMTSYEQYF. CDR3 coding DNA: TGTGCCAGTAGTATTGGGGGGATGACGTCCTACGAGCAGTACTTC. Drawing the rest from reference TRBV19 and TRBJ2-7, the complete variable domain is DGGITQSPKYLFRKEGQNVTLSCEQNLNHDAMYWYRQDPGQGLRLIYYSQIVNDFQKGDIAEGYSVSREKKESFPLTVTSAQKNPTAFYLCASSIGGMTSYEQYFGPGTRLTVT.

The rearrangement links TRBV5-1 to TRBJ2-3, with D hard to call. CDR3 length equals 12 residues. Germline CDR1 and CDR2: SGHRS and YFSETQ. Between the trimmed V and J ends, which lost 3 bases and 2 bases, there was a span of 4 bases. The CDR3 here is CASSWATDTQYF. As DNA, the CDR3 is TGCGCCAGCAGCTGGGCCACAGATACGCAGTATTTT.

The chain has TRBV7-2 and TRBJ2-5; D is possibly TRBD2 (6 bases). The germline V gene encodes CDR1 SGHTA and CDR2 FQGNSA. V was pared by 3 bases and J by 5 bases, with 13 bases between. The CDR3 length is 14 residues. CDR3 bases: TGTGCCAGCAGCTTTGCGGAGGGCGGGGAGACCCAGTACTTC. Its protein is CASSFAEGGETQYF.

This chain uses TRBV4-3 with TRBJ2-6, with 12 bases identical to TRBD2. The V gene's germline CDR1 is LGHNA and CDR2 YSLEER. This CDR3 region has 19 residues. V was clipped by 0 bases and J by 0 bases; unmatched bases: 3. CDR3 sequence reads: CASSQELAGGLSGANVLTF. The CDR3 DNA is TGCGCCAGCAGCCAAGAACTAGCGGGAGGCCTCTCTGGGGCCAACGTCCTGACTTTC.

This clone was seen just once. The rearrangement links TRBV6-1 to TRBJ1-2, with 7 bases identical to TRBD1. After removal of 7 bases from V and 10 bases from J, the junction contained 9 bases not matched to a gene. Germline CDR1 is MNHNS and CDR2 is SASEGT. This CDR3 comprises 12 residues. CDR3 loop: CASTLGGTAYTF. The CDR3 nucleotides are TGTGCCAGCACCCTGGGGGGGACAGCCTACACCTTC.